The clone carrying this T cell receptor beta chain was detected ten times or more. Moderate-to-severe activity, CAS ≥3, NOSPECS ≥4 and duration under 3 months were recorded for donors with ophthalmopathy. Other autoimmune diseases, uncontrolled infections, pregnancy or lactation led to the exclusion of patients. Establishment of the diagnosis relied upon clinical symptoms, serum thyroxine, TRAb, thyroid ultrasound and orbital computed tomography. CDR1 SGHDT and CDR2 YYEEEE come from the germline V gene. The CDR3 consists of 15 residues. V was pared by 0 bases and J by 1 base, with 8 bases between. RNA transcripts served as template for amplifying TCR beta CDR3 sequences. RT-PCR was first run with HTBI primers, then multiplex PCR in a second round. Each CDR3 protein gets one entry after TCRdb re-called the multiplex PCR reads with MiXCR. Of about half a million distinct CDR3 sequences detected, around 14% appear once; the ten largest clones hold 9.8%.

The entry originates in a study of Graves' ophthalmopathy and Graves' hyperthyroidism. Whole-study context: Peripheral blood was obtained at first diagnosis, ahead of any treatment.

J is TRBJ1-5 and V is TRBV5-6; no definite D call. The source of this sequence is a woman aged 25-40 years with Graves' ophthalmopathy. Material: blood. CDR3 in DNA: TGTGCCAGCAGCTTGGGGGCGGTGAGCAATCAGCCCCAGCATTTT. This gives the protein CASSLGAVSNQPQHF.